This T cell receptor beta chain was identified in a study of T-cell reconstitution after alpha-beta-depleted transplantation in children. This clonotype was recorded many times. Its target is unknown. The germline V gene encodes CDR1 SGHRS and CDR2 YFSETQ. CDR3 size: 16 residues. With 0 bases removed from V and 0 bases from J, the gap between germline ends came to 9 bases. Study-wide results and caveats: At the one-year point after transplant, T-cell counts and TCRbeta diversity were found to come mostly from T cells that had been newly produced. Some patients' high day-60 TCRbeta diversity was traced to surviving recipient T cells and thymic progenitors. It was reported that alpha-beta T cells came from several hundred expanded graft clones (about two months after transplant).

The library targeted TCRbeta and was prepared with unique molecular identifiers. A single record per CDR3 protein comes from TCRdb applying MiXCR to the PCR reads. Of hundreds of thousands of distinct CDR3 sequences in the sample, about an eighth are singletons; the top ten hold around 0.8%. This receptor was taken from a girl under 10 years old with congenital amegakaryocytic thrombocytopenia, due to receive a stem cell transplant. The chain couples TRBV5-1 to TRBJ2-2; D is unresolved. Specimen: PBMCs, collected before TCRalphabeta/CD19-depleted stem cell transplant. CDR3 residues: CASSLVAGSNTGELFF. CDR3 nucleotide sequence: TGCGCCAGCAGCTTGGTAGCAGGATCGAACACCGGGGAGCTGTTTTTT.